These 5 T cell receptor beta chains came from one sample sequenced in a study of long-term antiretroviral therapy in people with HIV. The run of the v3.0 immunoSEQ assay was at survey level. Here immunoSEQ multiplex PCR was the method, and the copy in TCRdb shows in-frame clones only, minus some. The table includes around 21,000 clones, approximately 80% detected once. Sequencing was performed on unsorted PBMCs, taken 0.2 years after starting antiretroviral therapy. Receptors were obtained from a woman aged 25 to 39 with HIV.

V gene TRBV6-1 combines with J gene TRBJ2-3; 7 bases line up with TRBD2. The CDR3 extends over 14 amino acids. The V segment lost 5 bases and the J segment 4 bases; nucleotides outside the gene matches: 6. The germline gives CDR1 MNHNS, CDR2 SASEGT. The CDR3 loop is CASSSAGKADTQYF. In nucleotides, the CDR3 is TGTGCCAGCAGTTCAGCGGGAAAGGCAGATACGCAGTATTTT.

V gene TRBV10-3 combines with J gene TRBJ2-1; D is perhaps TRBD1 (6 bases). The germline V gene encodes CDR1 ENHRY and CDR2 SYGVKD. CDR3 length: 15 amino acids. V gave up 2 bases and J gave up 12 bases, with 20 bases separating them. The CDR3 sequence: CAISETRQVKRLQFF. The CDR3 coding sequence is TGTGCCATCAGTGAGACCCGACAGGTAAAAAGGTTGCAGTTCTTC.

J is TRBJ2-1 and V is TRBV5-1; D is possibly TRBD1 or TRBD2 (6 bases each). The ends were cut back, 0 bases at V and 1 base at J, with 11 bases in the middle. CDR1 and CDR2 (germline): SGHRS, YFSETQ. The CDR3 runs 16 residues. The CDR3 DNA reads TGCGCCAGCAGCTTGGCCTCGGGGGCTTCCTACAATGAGCAGTTCTTC. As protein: CASSLASGASYNEQFF. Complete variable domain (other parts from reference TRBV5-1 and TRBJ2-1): KAGVTQTPRYLIKTRGQQVTLSCSPISGHRSVSWYQQTPGQGLQFLFEYFSETQRNKGNFPGRFSGRQFSNSRSEMNVSTLELGDSALYLCASSLASGASYNEQFFGPGTRLTVL.

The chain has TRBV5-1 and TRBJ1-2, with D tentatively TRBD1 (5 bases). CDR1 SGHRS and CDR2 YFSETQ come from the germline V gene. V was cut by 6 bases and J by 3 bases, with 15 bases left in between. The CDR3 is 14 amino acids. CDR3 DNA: TGCGCCAGCATTAAACCCAGGGTTCACTATGGCTACACCTTC. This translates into CASIKPRVHYGYTF.

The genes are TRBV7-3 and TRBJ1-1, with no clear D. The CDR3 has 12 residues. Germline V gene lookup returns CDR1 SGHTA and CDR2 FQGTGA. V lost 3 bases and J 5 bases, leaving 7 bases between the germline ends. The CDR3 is CASSFLGTEAFF. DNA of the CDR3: TGTGCCAGCAGCTTTCTGGGGACTGAAGCTTTCTTT.